What follows describes a single T cell receptor beta chain. The antigen is unknown. This record comes from a study of T cell responses to AZD1222 COVID-19 vaccine. Assay used: immunoSEQ multiplex PCR; TCRdb lists only in-frame clones, some missing. There are 92,000 or so clones in the sample; about 91% occur only once, and roughly 5% lies in the top ten. Germline lookup yields CDR1 KGHDR and CDR2 SFDVKD. The V end lost 5 bases, the J end lost 3 bases, and 4 bases lay between the germline ends. The CDR3 loop spans 13 amino acids. Notes on the study in general: Of the AZD1222 recipients, only five to seven were seropositive at baseline.

V gene TRBV24-1 combines with J gene TRBJ1-6; the D is unclear. This specimen was peripheral blood, taken 28 days after the second AZD1222 dose. This TCR was sampled from an adult who received the AZD1222 COVID-19 vaccine. The CDR3 nucleotides read TGTGCCACCAGTGGAGGCTATAATTCACCCCTCCACTTT. It is translated as CATSGGYNSPLHF.